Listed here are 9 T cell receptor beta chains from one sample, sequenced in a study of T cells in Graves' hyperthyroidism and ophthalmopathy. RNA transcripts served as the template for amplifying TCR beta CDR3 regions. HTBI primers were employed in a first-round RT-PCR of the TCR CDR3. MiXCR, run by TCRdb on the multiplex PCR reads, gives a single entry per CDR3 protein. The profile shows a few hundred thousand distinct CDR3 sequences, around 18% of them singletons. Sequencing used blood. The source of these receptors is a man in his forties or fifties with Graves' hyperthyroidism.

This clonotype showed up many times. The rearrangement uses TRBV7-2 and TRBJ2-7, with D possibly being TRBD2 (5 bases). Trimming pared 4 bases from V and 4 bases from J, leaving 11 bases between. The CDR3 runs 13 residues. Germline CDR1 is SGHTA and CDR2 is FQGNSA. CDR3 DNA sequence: TGTGCCAGCAGCTATAACGGGGATTACGAGCAGTACTTC. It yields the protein CASSYNGDYEQYF. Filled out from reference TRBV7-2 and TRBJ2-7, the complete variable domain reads GAGVSQSPSNKVTEKGKDVELRCDPISGHTALYWYRQSLGQGLEFLIYFQGNSAPDKSGLPSDRFSAERTGGSVSTLTIQRTQQEDSAVYLCASSYNGDYEQYFGPGTRLTVT.

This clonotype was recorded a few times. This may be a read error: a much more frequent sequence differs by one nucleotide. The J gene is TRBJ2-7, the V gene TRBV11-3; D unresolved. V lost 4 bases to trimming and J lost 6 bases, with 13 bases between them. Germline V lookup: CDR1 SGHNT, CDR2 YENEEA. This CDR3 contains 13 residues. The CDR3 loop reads CASSSDDLAEQYF. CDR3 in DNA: TGTGCCAGCAGCTCAGATGATTTGGCCGAGCAGTACTTC.

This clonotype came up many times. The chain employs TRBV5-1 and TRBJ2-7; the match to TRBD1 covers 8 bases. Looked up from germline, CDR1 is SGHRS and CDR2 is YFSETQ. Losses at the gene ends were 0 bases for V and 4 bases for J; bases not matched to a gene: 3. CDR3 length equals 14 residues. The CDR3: CASSLGTGNYEQYF. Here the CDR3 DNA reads TGCGCCAGCAGCTTGGGGACAGGGAATTACGAGCAGTACTTC.

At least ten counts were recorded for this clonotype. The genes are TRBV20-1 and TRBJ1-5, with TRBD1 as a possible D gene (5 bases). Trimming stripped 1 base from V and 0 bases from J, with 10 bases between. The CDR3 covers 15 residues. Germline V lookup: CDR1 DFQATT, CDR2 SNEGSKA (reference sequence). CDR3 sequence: CSARVQEYSNQPQHF. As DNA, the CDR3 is TGCAGTGCTAGAGTACAGGAGTATAGCAATCAGCCCCAGCATTTT.

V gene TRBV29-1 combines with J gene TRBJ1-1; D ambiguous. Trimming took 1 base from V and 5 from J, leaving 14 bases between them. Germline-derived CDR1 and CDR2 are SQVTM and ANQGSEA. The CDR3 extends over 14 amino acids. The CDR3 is CSVEVAAGGTEAFF. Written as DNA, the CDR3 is TGCAGCGTTGAAGTCGCGGCAGGTGGGACTGAAGCTTTCTTT.

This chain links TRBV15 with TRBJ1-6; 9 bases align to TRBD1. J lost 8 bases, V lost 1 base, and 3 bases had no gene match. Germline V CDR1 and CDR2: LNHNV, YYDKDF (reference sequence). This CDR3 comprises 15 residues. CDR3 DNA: TGTGCCACCAGCAGAGGGACAGGGGATTATTCACCCCTCCACTTT. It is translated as CATSRGTGDYSPLHF.

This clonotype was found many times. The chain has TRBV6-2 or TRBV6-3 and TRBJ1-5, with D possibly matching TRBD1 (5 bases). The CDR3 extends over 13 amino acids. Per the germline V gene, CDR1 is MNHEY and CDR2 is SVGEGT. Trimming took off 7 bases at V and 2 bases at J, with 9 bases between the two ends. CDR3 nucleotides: TGTGCCAGCACCCGGGACGGCAATCAGCCCCAGCATTTT. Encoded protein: CASTRDGNQPQHF.

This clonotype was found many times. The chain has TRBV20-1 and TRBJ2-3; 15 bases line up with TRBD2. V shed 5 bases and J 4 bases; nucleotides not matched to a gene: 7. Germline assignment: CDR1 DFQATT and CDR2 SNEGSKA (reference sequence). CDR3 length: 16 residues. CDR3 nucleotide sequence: TGCAGTGCTGTTCCGGGACTAGCGGGGGGTGCAGATACGCAGTATTTT. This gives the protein CSAVPGLAGGADTQYF.

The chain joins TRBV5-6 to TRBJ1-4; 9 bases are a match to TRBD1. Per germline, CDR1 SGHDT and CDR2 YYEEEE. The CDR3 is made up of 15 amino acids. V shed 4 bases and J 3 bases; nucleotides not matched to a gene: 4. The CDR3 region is CASSPTGGANEKLFF. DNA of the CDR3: TGTGCCAGCAGCCCGACAGGGGGGGCTAATGAAAAACTGTTTTTT.